This entry features one T cell receptor (beta chain) sequence. This sample is part of a study of blood T cell repertoires in COVID-19. Study details: Samples came from the United States, Italy and Spain, spanning acute and convalescent COVID-19. PBMCs, B-cell-depleted T cells, or T cells provided the cDNA or gDNA that made up the material.

Methods used by the authors: Amplification from reference gene primers served as the basis for estimated nucleated cell counts. Generated by immunoSEQ multiplex PCR, the TCRdb table keeps only in-frame clones and is missing some. V and J calls and clone size come straight from that table; D and trimming were deduced from the DNA. The repertoire holds some 170,000 clones, with around 90% as singletons. This CDR3 is built from 15 residues. Trimming shortened V by 6 bases and J by 5 bases, and 19 bases separated the two germline ends. Germline V lookup: CDR1 SNHLY, CDR2 FYNNEI. The genes are TRBV2 and TRBJ1-2, with D possibly TRBD1 on 5 matching bases. The sequenced sample was peripheral blood. This receptor was obtained from a woman aged 45-60 years with acute or convalescent COVID-19. The CDR3 sequence is CASSSRLLGVYGYTF. CDR3 in DNA: TGTGCCAGCAGCTCCCGTCTGTTAGGGGTTTATGGCTACACCTTC.